The 7 T cell receptor beta chains given below trace back to one sample, sequenced in a study of post-analysis software for immune sequencing data. Unique molecular identifiers were carried by the TCR beta cDNA libraries. TCRdb passed the PCR reads through MiXCR, listing each CDR3 protein once. The sample consists of about 400,000 distinct CDR3 sequences, approximately 38% of them appearing once. Findings of the study overall: In patients, TRBV5-6, TRBV5-1 and TRBV20-1 belonged to five TRBV segments found more frequently than in controls.

These receptors are not linked to any known antigen. The sequenced sample consisted of blood. The receptors were sampled from a girl aged 10-17 years with multiple sclerosis.

The chain recombines TRBV2 with TRBJ2-1, with D perhaps being TRBD1 or TRBD2 (6 bases each). Germline V lookup: CDR1 SNHLY, CDR2 FYNNEI. CDR3 length: 15 residues. The V end lost 10 bases, the J end lost 4 bases, and 20 bases lay between the germline ends. CDR3 DNA: TGTGCCACCCAAAAGGCCGGGGGCAAATACAATGAGCAGTTCTTC. Protein sequence: CATQKAGGKYNEQFF.

This chain uses TRBV20-1 with TRBJ2-5, with no clear D. Trimming pared 1 base from V and 5 bases from J, leaving 14 bases between. This CDR3 region has 14 residues. The V gene's germline CDR1 is DFQATT and CDR2 SNEGSKA (reference sequence). The chain's CDR3 is CSARGSTLWETQYF. The CDR3 coding sequence is TGCAGTGCTAGAGGTAGCACCCTCTGGGAGACCCAGTACTTC.

This rearrangement joins TRBV12-3 or TRBV12-4 to TRBJ1-2, with D tentatively TRBD1 (6 bases). Deletions cut 3 bases from V and 8 bases from J, with 19 bases between. This CDR3 is built from 15 residues. CDR3 loop: CASSFGGRRVWGYTF. The CDR3 DNA reads TGTGCCAGCAGTTTTGGGGGGCGCCGGGTATGGGGCTACACCTTC.

The chain has TRBV10-3 and TRBJ2-1, with D uncertain. The V gene's germline CDR1 is ENHRY and CDR2 SYGVKD. Trimming removed 4 bases from V and 0 bases from J, with 13 bases in between. This CDR3 spans 16 amino acids. CDR3 in DNA: TGTGCCATCAGTGGCCTCGACACGAGCTCCTACAATGAGCAGTTCTTC. Protein: CAISGLDTSSYNEQFF.

In its sample, this clonotype was seen a few times. The V call is TRBV28, the J call TRBJ2-4; D could derive from TRBD1 or TRBD2 (5 bases each). The J call may be mistaken, given a closer DNA end match to TRBJ2-5. This CDR3 is built from 14 residues. Germline V CDR1 and CDR2: MDHEN, SYDVKM. CDR3: CASSLTEGQETQYF. For the CDR3, the DNA is TGTGCCAGCAGTTTGACAGAGGGACAAGAGACCCAGTACTTC.

The sample holds a few counts of this clonotype. V usage is TRBV27 and J usage is TRBJ2-7; D could derive from TRBD1 or TRBD2 (6 bases each). V was pared by 4 bases and J by 3 bases, with 16 bases between. CDR3 size: 15 residues. CDR1 is MNHEY, CDR2 SMNVEV, per germline (reference sequence). Here the CDR3 DNA reads TGTGCCAGCAGTTCTCCCCTACGGGGGCGCTACGAGCAGTACTTC. Residues: CASSSPLRGRYEQYF.

This clonotype was found a few times. The junction does not match germline at one end; this may be a read error. This chain joins TRBV5-1 and TRBJ2-3; D perhaps matches TRBD1 (6 bases). The CDR3 spans 16 residues. Germline CDR1 SGHRS, CDR2 YFSETQ. The CDR3 loop reads CASSLADIQGTDTQYF. The CDR3 DNA reads TGCGCCAGCAGCTTGGCCGATATACAGGGCACGGATACGCAGTATTTT.